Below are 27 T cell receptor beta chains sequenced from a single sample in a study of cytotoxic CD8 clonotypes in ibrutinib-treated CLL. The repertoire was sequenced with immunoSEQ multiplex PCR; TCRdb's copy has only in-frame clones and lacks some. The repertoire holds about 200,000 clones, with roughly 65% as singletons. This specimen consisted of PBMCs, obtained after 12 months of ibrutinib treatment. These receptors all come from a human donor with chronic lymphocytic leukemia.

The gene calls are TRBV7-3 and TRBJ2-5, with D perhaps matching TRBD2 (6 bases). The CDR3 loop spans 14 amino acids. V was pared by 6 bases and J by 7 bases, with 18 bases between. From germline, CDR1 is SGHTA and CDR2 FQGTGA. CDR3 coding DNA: TGTGCCAGCAGAAAAGGGGACTCCACGCGGACCCAGTACTTC. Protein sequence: CASRKGDSTRTQYF.

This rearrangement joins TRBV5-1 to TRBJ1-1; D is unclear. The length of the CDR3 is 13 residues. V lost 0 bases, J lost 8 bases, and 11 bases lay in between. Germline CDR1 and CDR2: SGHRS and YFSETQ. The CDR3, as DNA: TGCGCCAGCAGCTTGGTCGGACCTCTGGAAGCTTTCTTT. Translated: CASSLVGPLEAFF.

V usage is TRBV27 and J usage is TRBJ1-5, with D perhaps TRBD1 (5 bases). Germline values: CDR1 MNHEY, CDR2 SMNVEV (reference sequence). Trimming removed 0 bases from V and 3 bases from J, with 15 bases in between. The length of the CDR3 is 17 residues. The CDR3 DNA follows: TGTGCCAGCAGTTTATCTAGGCGGAGGGGATACAATCAGCCCCAGCATTTT. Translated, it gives CASSLSRRRGYNQPQHF.

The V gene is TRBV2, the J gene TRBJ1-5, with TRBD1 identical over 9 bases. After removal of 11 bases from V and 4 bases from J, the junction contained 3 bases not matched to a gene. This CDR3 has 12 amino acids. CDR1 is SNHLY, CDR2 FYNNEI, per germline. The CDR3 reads CAVQGANQPQHF. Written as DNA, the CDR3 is TGTGCCGTACAGGGGGCGAATCAGCCCCAGCATTTT.

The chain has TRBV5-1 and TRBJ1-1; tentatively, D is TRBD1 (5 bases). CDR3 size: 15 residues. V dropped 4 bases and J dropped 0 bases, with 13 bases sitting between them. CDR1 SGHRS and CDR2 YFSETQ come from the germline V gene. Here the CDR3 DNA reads TGCGCCAGCAGCCCTGGGGACTCCATGAACACTGAAGCTTTCTTT. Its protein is CASSPGDSMNTEAFF.

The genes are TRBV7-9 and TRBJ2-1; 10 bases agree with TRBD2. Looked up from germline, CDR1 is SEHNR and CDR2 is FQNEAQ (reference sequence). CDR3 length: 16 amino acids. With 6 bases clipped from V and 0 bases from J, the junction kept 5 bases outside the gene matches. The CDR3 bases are TGTGCCAGCAGGGGGACTAGCGCTAGCTCCTACAATGAGCAGTTCTTC. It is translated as CASRGTSASSYNEQFF.

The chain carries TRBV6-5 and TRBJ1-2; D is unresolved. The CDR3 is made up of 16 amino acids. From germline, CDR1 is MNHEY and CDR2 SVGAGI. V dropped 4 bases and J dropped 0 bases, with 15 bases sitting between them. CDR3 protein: CASSWGTYSPNYGYTF. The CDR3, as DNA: TGTGCCAGCAGTTGGGGTACATATTCACCTAACTATGGCTACACCTTC.

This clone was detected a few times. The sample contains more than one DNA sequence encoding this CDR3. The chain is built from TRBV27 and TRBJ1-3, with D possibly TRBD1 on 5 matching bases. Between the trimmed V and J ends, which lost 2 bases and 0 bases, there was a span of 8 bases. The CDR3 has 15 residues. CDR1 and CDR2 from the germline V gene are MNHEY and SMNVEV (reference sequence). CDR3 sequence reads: CASSLGGSSGNTIYF. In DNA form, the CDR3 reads TGTGCCAGCAGTTTAGGGGGGAGCTCTGGAAACACCATATATTTT.

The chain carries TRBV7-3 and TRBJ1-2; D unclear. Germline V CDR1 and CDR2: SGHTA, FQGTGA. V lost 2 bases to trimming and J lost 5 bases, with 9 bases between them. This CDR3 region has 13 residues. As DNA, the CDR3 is TGTGCCAGCAGCTTAGTAGTGGGGTATGGCTACACCTTC. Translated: CASSLVVGYGYTF.

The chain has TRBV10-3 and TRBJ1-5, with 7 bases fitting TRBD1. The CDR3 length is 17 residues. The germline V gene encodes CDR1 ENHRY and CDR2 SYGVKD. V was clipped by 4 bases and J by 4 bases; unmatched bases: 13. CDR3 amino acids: CAISGGLTGAVNQPQHF. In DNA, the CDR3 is TGTGCCATCAGTGGGGGGCTCACAGGGGCTGTAAATCAGCCCCAGCATTTT.

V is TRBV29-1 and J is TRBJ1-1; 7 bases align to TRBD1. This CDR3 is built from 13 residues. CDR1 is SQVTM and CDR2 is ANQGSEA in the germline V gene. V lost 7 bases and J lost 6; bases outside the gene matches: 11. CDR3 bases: TGCAGCGGCCTTAAGACAGGGTTCGCTGAAGCTTTCTTT. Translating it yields CSGLKTGFAEAFF.

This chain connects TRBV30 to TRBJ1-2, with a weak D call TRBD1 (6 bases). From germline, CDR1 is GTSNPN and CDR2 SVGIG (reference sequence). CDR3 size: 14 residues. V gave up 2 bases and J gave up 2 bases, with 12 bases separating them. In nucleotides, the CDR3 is TGTGCCTGGAGTACAGGGACGGGCAACTATGGCTACACCTTC. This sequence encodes CAWSTGTGNYGYTF.

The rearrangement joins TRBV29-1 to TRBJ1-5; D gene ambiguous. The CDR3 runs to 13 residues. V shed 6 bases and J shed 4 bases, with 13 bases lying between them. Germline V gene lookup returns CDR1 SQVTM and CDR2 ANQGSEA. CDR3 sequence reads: CSVIVHPNQPQHF. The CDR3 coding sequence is TGCAGCGTAATAGTACACCCAAATCAGCCCCAGCATTTT.

The CDR3, as DNA: TGTGCCAGCAGCTTATCGTCAGGGAAGGAAGCTTTCTTT. The encoded protein is CASSLSSGKEAFF. J is TRBJ1-1 and V is TRBV7-2; possible D gene TRBD1, 5 bases. Trimming removed 2 bases from V and 8 bases from J, with 12 bases in between. The germline V gene encodes CDR1 SGHTA and CDR2 FQGNSA. The CDR3 contains 13 residues. Filled out from reference TRBV7-2 and TRBJ1-1, the complete variable domain reads GAGVSQSPSNKVTEKGKDVELRCDPISGHTALYWYRQSLGQGLEFLIYFQGNSAPDKSGLPSDRFSAERTGGSVSTLTIQRTQQEDSAVYLCASSLSSGKEAFFGQGTRLTVV.

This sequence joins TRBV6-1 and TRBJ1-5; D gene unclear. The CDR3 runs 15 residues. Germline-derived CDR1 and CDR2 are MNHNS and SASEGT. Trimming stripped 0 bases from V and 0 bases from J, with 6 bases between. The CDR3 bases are TGTGCCAGCAGTGAAGCTCTTCATAGCAATCAGCCCCAGCATTTT. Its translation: CASSEALHSNQPQHF.

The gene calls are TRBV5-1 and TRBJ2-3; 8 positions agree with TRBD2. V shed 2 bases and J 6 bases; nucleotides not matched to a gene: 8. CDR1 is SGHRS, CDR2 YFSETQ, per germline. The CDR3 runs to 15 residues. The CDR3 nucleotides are TGCGCCAGCAGCTTCGGTGGGGCGGGGGGCGATACGCAGTATTTT. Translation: CASSFGGAGGDTQYF.

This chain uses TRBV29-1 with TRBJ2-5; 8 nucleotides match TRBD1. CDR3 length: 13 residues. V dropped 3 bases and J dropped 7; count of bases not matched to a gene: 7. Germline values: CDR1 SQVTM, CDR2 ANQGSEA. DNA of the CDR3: TGCAGCGTTGAGGGACAGGTCCGTGGGACCCAGTACTTC. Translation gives CSVEGQVRGTQYF.

The CDR3 protein is CASRYTGTVNTEAFF. In DNA, the CDR3 is TGTGCCAGCAGATACACCGGGACAGTGAACACTGAAGCTTTCTTT. V is TRBV2 and J is TRBJ1-1, with 7 bases fitting TRBD1. With 6 bases clipped from V and 0 bases from J, the junction kept 7 bases outside the gene matches. The length of the CDR3 is 15 residues. CDR1 is SNHLY, CDR2 FYNNEI, per germline.

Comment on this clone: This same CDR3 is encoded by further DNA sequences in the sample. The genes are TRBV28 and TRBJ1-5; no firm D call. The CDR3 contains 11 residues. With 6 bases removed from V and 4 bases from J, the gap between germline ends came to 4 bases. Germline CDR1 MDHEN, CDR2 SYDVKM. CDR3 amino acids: CASSVNQPQHF. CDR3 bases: TGTGCCAGCAGCGTTAATCAGCCCCAGCATTTT.

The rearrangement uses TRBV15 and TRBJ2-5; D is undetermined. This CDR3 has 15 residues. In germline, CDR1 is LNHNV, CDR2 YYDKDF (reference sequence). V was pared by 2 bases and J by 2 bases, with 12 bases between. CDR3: CATSRFNSKQETQYF. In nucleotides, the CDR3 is TGTGCCACCAGCAGATTTAACTCAAAACAAGAGACCCAGTACTTC. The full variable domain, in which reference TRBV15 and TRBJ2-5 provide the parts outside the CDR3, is DAMVIQNPRYQVTQFGKPVTLSCSQTLNHNVMYWYQQKSSQAPKLLFHYYDKDFNNEADTPDNFQSRRPNTSFCFLDIRSPGLGDTAMYLCATSRFNSKQETQYFGPGTRLLVL.

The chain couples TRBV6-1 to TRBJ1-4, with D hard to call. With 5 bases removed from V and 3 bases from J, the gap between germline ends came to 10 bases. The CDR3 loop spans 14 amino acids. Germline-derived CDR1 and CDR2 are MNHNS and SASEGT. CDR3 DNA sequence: TGTGCCAGCAGTCTAGCACTATCTAATGAAAAACTGTTTTTT. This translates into CASSLALSNEKLFF.

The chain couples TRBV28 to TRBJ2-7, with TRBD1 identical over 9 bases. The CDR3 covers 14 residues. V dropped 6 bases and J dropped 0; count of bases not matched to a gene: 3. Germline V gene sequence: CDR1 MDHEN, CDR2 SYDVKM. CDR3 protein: CASRGTGPSYEQYF. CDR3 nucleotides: TGTGCCAGCAGGGGGACAGGGCCCTCCTACGAGCAGTACTTC.

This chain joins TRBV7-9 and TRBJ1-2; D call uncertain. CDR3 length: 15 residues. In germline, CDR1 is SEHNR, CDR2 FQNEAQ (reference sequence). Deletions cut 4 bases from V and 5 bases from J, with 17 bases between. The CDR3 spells CASSSSDGVGYGYTF. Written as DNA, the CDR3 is TGTGCCAGCAGCTCTTCGGATGGGGTAGGGTATGGCTACACCTTC.

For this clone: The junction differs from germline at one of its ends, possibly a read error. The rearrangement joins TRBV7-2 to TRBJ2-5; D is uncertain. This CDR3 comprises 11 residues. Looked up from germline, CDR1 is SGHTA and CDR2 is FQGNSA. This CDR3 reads CASSLHLNPHF. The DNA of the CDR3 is TGTGCCAGCAGCTTACACCTCAATCCCCACTTC.

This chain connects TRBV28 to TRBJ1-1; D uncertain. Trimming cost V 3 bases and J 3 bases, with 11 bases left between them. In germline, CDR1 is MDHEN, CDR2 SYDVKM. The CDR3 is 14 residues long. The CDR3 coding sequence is TGTGCCAGCAGTTTGTCCTTCCATGACACTGAAGCTTTCTTT. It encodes CASSLSFHDTEAFF.

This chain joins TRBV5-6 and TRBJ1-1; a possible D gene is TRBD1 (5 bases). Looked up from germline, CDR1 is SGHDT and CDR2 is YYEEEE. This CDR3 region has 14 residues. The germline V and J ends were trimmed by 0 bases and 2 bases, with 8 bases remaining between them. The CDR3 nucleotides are TGTGCCAGCAGCTTGGTGGGGGTCAACACTGAAGCTTTCTTT. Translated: CASSLVGVNTEAFF.

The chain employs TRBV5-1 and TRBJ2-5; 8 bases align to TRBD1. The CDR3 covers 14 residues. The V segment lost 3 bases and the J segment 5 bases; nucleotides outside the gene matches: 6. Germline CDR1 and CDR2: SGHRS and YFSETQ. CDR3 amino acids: CASSSDRVRETQYF. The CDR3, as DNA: TGCGCCAGCAGCTCGGACAGGGTACGGGAGACCCAGTACTTC.